This T cell receptor beta chain appears in the sequencing data of a study of cytomegalovirus exposure and HLA in healthy donors (TCRdb year 2017). Regarding the study in general: In an earlier analysis of approximately 500 of the donors, 276 Gb of sequence data and 117 million unique TCR beta sequences from some 170 million T cells were reported. An early release that covered about 640 HLA-typed donors contained approximately 300 gigabases of sequencing data and some 87 million unique TCR sequences. Among the approximately 430 genotyped donors, approximately 82% belonged to the genetic ancestry cluster associated with self-reported Caucasian donors. The study aimed to test whether signatures of past pathogen exposure could be identified by cataloging public T cell receptors. The T cell repertoires of under 700 subjects were profiled by immunosequencing and related to cytomegalovirus serostatus. In addition to the first cohort of 666 subjects, a separate validation cohort of approximately 130 different subjects was used. To predict cytomegalovirus infection status, the study combined high-throughput TCR immunosequencing, statistical association of individual TCRs with disease status, and machine learning. In a later analysis, previously published TCR beta repertoires from several hundred donors were re-analyzed and high-resolution HLA genotyping was added so that TCR occurrence patterns could be studied. In the later analysis, no new phenotypic data were used to find candidate immune exposures; instead, reliance was placed on TCR beta sequences and their occurrence across donors. An earlier analysis of 500 to 650 of the donors applied high-throughput TCR beta sequencing to assess whether each TCR beta V gene segment acted as functional or pseudogenic. Donor age, sex, ethnicity and CMV serostatus were compiled alongside the repertoire data. In a later genetic analysis, genome-wide SNP genotypes for about 55% of the roughly 670 donors were used, and that subset was treated as a discovery cohort. Every repertoire in the discovery cohort had been generated on one and the same sequencing platform. Both class I and class II loci were covered by HLA typing, at four-digit resolution. Typing coverage varied by locus: roughly 620-640 donors for A, B, C, DRB1 and DQB1; more than 500 for DQA1; over 600 for DPA1; about 450 for DPB1. Several DR-DQ haplotypes were handled as single units for association and clustering, since linkage in the cohort was strong. On average, around 200,000 unique TCR beta nucleotide sequences were sequenced per donor among more than 350 genotyped donors of the cohort, with 15% to 20% of those sequences being non-productive. What the authors observed across the whole study: A further reported finding was that TCR beta sequences accurately predicted the HLA-A and HLA-B alleles for most subjects in the first cohort. HLA typing was unavailable for some donors at each locus, so association tests used only the typed subset. Immune exposure information for the cohort was limited to CMV serostatus. A later analysis reported that several top co-occurrence clusters appeared linked to parvovirus B19, influenza, CMV and Epstein-Barr virus. According to a later analysis, TCR association rates differed among HLA loci, with DRB1 alleles showing the most associated TCRs and HLA-C alleles showing the fewest. Because counts were too low, some 16 rarely observed V segments, including chromosome 9 orphons, were excluded from the earlier analysis of 587 of the donors. In a later analysis, HLA-associated TCR beta chains were found to be more clonally expanded and to have lower generation probabilities than equally common non-associated chains. A group of highly shared sequence variants was considered likely to be a technical artifact of the sequencing pipeline. In an earlier analysis of roughly 560 of the donors, most TCR beta V segments were observed in productive rearrangements about 87% or about 30% of the time, broadly matching IMGT annotations. Most CMV-associated TCR beta chains appeared to be HLA-restricted in a later analysis, and the HLA associations seemed to be driven largely by CMV exposure. The study gave a list of 150 to 200 TCR beta chains associated with cytomegalovirus. Some IMGT-functional V segments, including TRBV6-2 and TRBV6-3, could not be told apart with the 87-base-pair reads, so those segments were excluded. The authors suggested that the approach could potentially be extended to other disease states and immunological phenotypes. In vitro tests confirmed that a few of the cytomegalovirus-associated TCR beta chains recognize cytomegalovirus antigens. When HLA alleles, especially DR and DQ, strongly co-occurred, TCR associations were difficult to assign to individual alleles. Most TCR sequences were observed very rarely across donors, whereas some public TCRs were present in many individuals. The presence/absence analyses assumed that sequencing depth was roughly uniform across donors, and that assumption may not be true. Specific HLA alleles were associated with 15,000 to 20,000 TCR beta sequences at a false discovery rate of 0.05 in a later analysis. Only TCR beta chains were sequenced in this cohort, and the absence of alpha or paired-chain data limited detectable features. Correlated functional status among segregating V segments might reflect linkage disequilibrium, but an unknown experimental factor could not be ruled out. V-gene and J-gene trimming of TCR beta chains was associated with a missense DCLRE1C variant in a later genetic analysis, and the association was replicated in an independent cohort. Cytomegalovirus status was reported to be diagnosed by the classifier with high specificity and sensitivity in both the original and validation cohorts. Compared with the approximately 600-donor mean, donors in an Asian-associated ancestry cluster had fewer N-insertions in productive TCRs, according to a later genetic analysis.

In total, 500 to 700 healthy bone marrow donors made up the cohort. Cohort members were all nominally healthy when sampled, although unrecorded immune exposures were likely present. The donor tested CMV seropositive, placing the donor among the 250 to 350 seropositive members of the cohort. A peripheral blood sample was provided by each donor, and peripheral blood mononuclear cells were used for TCR beta sequencing. The Qiagen DNeasy Blood Extraction Kit was used to extract genomic DNA from the blood cell samples. Library preparation was by the immunoSEQ multiplex PCR assay. For the multiplex PCR, a mixture combining 60 forward primers for TCR Vbeta segments and 13 reverse primers for TCR Jbeta segments was used. Amplification of the CDR3 region of rearranged TCR beta genes was performed with a multiplex PCR assay on genomic DNA. Amplified TCR beta libraries were sequenced as 87-base-pair reads on the Illumina HiSeq System. As for the authors' bioinformatics: In a later analysis, roughly 80 million unique TCR beta chains were counted across the roughly 610 repertoires, and about 10 million of these chains were shared by at least two donors. Raw reads were error-corrected and collapsed into unique sequences by a nearest-neighbor algorithm in which closely related sequences were merged to remove PCR and sequencing errors. V, D and J gene segments were assigned by aligning CDR3 sequences to IMGT reference sequences. For a sequence to be retained, a match of at least six nucleotides was required to both a V gene segment and a J gene segment. Rearrangements were called productive when the CDR3 lacked stop codons and stayed in frame with V and J; all others were non-productive. Following IMGT convention, CDR3 was defined as the stretch from the second conserved V-encoded cysteine up to the conserved J-encoded phenylalanine. In an earlier analysis of roughly 580 of the donors, sequences lacking an unambiguous match to a single V gene segment were excluded. An earlier analysis of a few hundred of the donors called V segments functional above 56.7% productive rearrangements and segregating when the between-donor standard deviation exceeded 5%. To diagnose cytomegalovirus status from the catalog of TCR beta chain sequences, a statistical classification framework was built. In a later analysis, V and J genes were assigned by comparing TCR nucleotide sequences against IMGT/GENE-DB human TR gene sequences. The TCRdist pipeline was used in a later analysis to assign CDR3 sequences and most-parsimonious VDJ recombination scenarios. In a later analysis, each TCR beta chain was defined by its CDR3 amino acid sequence together with its V-gene family, and reads without a unique V-gene family were excluded. As a way to deal with suspected cross-contamination and a sequencing artifact, a later analysis dropped 450 to 600 nucleotide sequences that were highly shared and had low generation probability. A later analysis calculated a clonal expansion index for each public chain from normalized within-repertoire ranks of inferred template counts. Generation probabilities in a later analysis came from a VDJ recombination model fitted to out-of-frame rearrangements, and those results were checked against IGoR. Hypergeometric tests were used in a later analysis to score TCR-TCR, TCR-HLA and TCR-CMV co-occurrence, with a repertoire-size bias correction applied to the TCR pairs. To estimate false discovery rates, a later analysis permuted the HLA or CMV assignments 20 times. In a later analysis, co-occurring TCRs were grouped using DBSCAN, with TCRdist sequence similarity added in when clustering inside HLA-allele-positive subsets. Repertoires with fewer than 30,000 or more than 120,000 public chains, plus five repertoires with anomalous nucleotide sharing, were excluded from co-occurrence clustering. TCRdb re-hosts the immuneACCESS table, in-frame sequences only. Its copies lack some clones; in the studies checked, an unresolved V gene accounts for under half of them, and the cause for the rest is not known. Clonal size and the V and J genes are those of that table, whereas D and trimming came from the DNA. The sample table holds about 160,000 clones, of which roughly 72% were seen once. The ten largest clones capture over 6% of the sample.

Note on this clone: Its antigen target is currently unknown. The record has no base qualities; no much larger clone is one base away.

CDR1 and CDR2 were assigned from the germline V gene as SGHVS and FNYEAQ. Including cysteine and phenylalanine, the CDR3 has 14 amino acids. The only DNA kept is the CDR3, 42 bases in frame from the first base. V is pruned by 3 bases and J by 5 bases, leaving 6 bases of the junction without a gene match. Here the chain combines TRBV7-6 and TRBJ2-7; 8 central nucleotides agree with TRBD1. Input material: PBMCs. This TCR was recovered from a man aged 35 to 55 in good health and CMV-seropositive. This receptor carries the CDR3 CASSFKDRVHEQYF. The DNA sequence is TGTGCCAGCAGCTTTAAGGACAGGGTCCACGAGCAGTACTTC.